This T cell receptor beta chain was observed in a study of cytomegalovirus exposure and HLA in healthy donors. To note about this clone: Antigen unknown.

A multiplex PCR was run with 60 Vbeta primers and 13 Jbeta primers. Sequencing was performed with immunoSEQ multiplex PCR; in TCRdb, only in-frame clones are kept and a portion is missing. This sample carries about 130,000 clones, under 85% of them seen once, and the ten largest clones take 4.2%. V lost 4 bases to trimming and J lost 3 bases; unmatched junction nucleotides: 3. CDR3 size: 15 residues. The germline V gene encodes CDR1 SGHNT and CDR2 YYREEE (reference sequence). Findings of the study overall: As was reported, the classifier diagnosed cytomegalovirus status with high specificity and sensitivity.

The sequencing input was PBMCs. The clonotype comes from a male donor in good health and CMV-seropositive. The chain is built from TRBV5-4 and TRBJ2-1; 11 bases line up with TRBD1. DNA of the CDR3: TGTGCCAGCAGCCCGGGACAGGGGGTCTACAATGAGCAGTTCTTC. This codes for CASSPGQGVYNEQFF.